The 27 T cell receptor beta chains listed next were all sequenced from one sample in a study of blood T cells in healthy people across ages. A J-beta primer mix and a sample-barcoded 5' primer were used in a second PCR of roughly 6 to 11 cycles. MiXCR was run by TCRdb on the 5' RACE reads, yielding one entry per CDR3 protein. Seen here are roughly 1,500,000 distinct CDR3 sequences, 35% to 45% observed once, and the top ten hold roughly 7.9%. Sequencing was done on a sample of blood. These receptors were collected from a woman under 30 in good health.

In this sample, this clonotype turned up a few times. V usage is TRBV20-1 and J usage is TRBJ2-1, with TRBD2 as a possible D gene (6 bases). This CDR3 spans 14 amino acids. The V end lost 6 bases, the J end lost 4 bases, and 16 bases lay between the germline ends. Looked up from germline, CDR1 is DFQATT and CDR2 is SNEGSKA (reference sequence). The CDR3 sequence: CSAPASDLYNEQFF. The CDR3 DNA sequence: TGCAGTGCCCCGGCTAGCGACTTATACAATGAGCAGTTCTTC.

This rearrangement joins TRBV28 to TRBJ2-3; the D gene could be TRBD1 or TRBD2 (5 bases each). This CDR3 comprises 16 residues. V gave up 3 bases and J gave up 3 bases, with 16 bases separating them. Germline-derived CDR1 and CDR2 are MDHEN and SYDVKM. CDR3 nucleotide sequence: TGTGCCAGCAGTTTCGGGATGGGGCAGAATACAGATACGCAGTATTTT. Its translation: CASSFGMGQNTDTQYF.

The rearrangement joins TRBV6-1 to TRBJ1-5; D not certain. This CDR3 contains 14 residues. The germline V gene encodes CDR1 MNHNS and CDR2 SASEGT. V was pared by 3 bases and J by 6 bases, with 12 bases between. In nucleotides, the CDR3 is TGTGCCAGCAGTGAGTCCCTAGGTCGTCAGCCCCAGCATTTT. Its translation is CASSESLGRQPQHF.

The CDR3 DNA is TGCAGTGCTCCTTCTCCTAGCACCCTGAACACTGAAGCTTTCTTT. It yields the protein CSAPSPSTLNTEAFF. The V call is TRBV20-1, the J call TRBJ1-1; D call uncertain. V dropped 5 bases and J dropped 0 bases, with 16 bases sitting between them. This CDR3 is built from 15 residues. CDR1 and CDR2 (germline): DFQATT, SNEGSKA (reference sequence).

CDR3 DNA: TGTGCCAGCAGTATCGGGACACTCTACAATGAGCAGTTCTTC. Translation: CASSIGTLYNEQFF. The J gene is TRBJ2-1, the V gene TRBV27; D might be TRBD1 (6 bases). The CDR3 has 14 residues. V lost 5 bases, J lost 3 bases, and 11 bases lay in between. The germline V gene encodes CDR1 MNHEY and CDR2 SMNVEV (reference sequence).

This clonotype was counted a few times. The rearrangement uses TRBV2 and TRBJ2-1, with 10 nucleotides matching TRBD2. This CDR3 region has 14 residues. Germline V gene lookup returns CDR1 SNHLY and CDR2 FYNNEI. The V gene end was trimmed by 10 bases and the J gene end by 6 bases; junction bases not matched to a gene: 9. CDR3 sequence reads: CATESGGAGNEQFF. CDR3 coding DNA: TGTGCCACCGAGAGCGGGGGGGCCGGCAATGAGCAGTTCTTC. Based on the CDR3 plus reference TRBV2 and TRBJ2-1, the full variable domain is EPEVTQTPSHQVTQMGQEVILRCVPISNHLYFYWYRQILGQKVEFLVSFYNNEISEKSEIFDDQFSVERPDGSNFTLKIRSTKLEDSAMYFCATESGGAGNEQFFGPGTRLTVL.

This clonotype has more than one count but fewer than ten. V is TRBV10-3 and J is TRBJ2-3, with D perhaps TRBD1 or TRBD2 (5 bases each). The ends were cut back, 9 bases at V and 1 base at J, with 5 bases in the middle. The germline gives CDR1 ENHRY, CDR2 SYGVKD. The CDR3 totals 11 residues. CDR3 residues: CAMGGTDTQYF. The CDR3 bases are TGTGCCATGGGGGGCACAGATACGCAGTATTTT.

The CDR3, as DNA: TGTGCCAGCAGCCCATACCCGGCTCCCGTTACAGATACGCAGTATTTT. Translated: CASSPYPAPVTDTQYF. The chain recombines TRBV11-2 with TRBJ2-3; D ambiguous. CDR3 size: 16 residues. Germline CDR1 and CDR2: SGHAT and FQNNGV. Trimming left V 5 bases short and J 3 bases short, with 18 bases between. The variable domain in full, completed from reference TRBV11-2 and TRBJ2-3, reads EAGVAQSPRYKIIEKRQSVAFWCNPISGHATLYWYQQILGQGPKLLIQFQNNGVVDDSQLPKDRFSAERLKGVDSTLKIQPAKLEDSAVYLCASSPYPAPVTDTQYFGPGTRLTVL.

This rearrangement joins TRBV7-2 to TRBJ2-1; 7 bases line up with TRBD2. The J call is in doubt because the DNA end fits TRBJ2-7 better. Germline lookup yields CDR1 SGHTA and CDR2 FQGNSA. This CDR3 region has 18 residues. The CDR3 loop is CASSLAPQAGSTYNEQYF. In nucleotides, the CDR3 is TGTGCCAGCAGCTTAGCCCCCCAAGCGGGAAGCACCTACAATGAGCAGTACTTC.

The chain carries TRBV2 and TRBJ2-4; perhaps TRBD2 as D (5 bases). The length of the CDR3 is 12 residues. The V gene's germline CDR1 is SNHLY and CDR2 FYNNEI. Trimming took off 10 bases at V and 5 bases at J, with 12 bases between the two ends. CDR3 residues: CATGIHENIQYF. The DNA of the CDR3 is TGTGCCACCGGGATACACGAAAACATTCAGTACTTC. Full variable domain (missing parts from reference TRBV2 and TRBJ2-4): EPEVTQTPSHQVTQMGQEVILRCVPISNHLYFYWYRQILGQKVEFLVSFYNNEISEKSEIFDDQFSVERPDGSNFTLKIRSTKLEDSAMYFCATGIHENIQYFGAGTRLSVL.

This clonotype was picked up one time. The chain recombines TRBV6-6 with TRBJ2-5; 11 bases line up with TRBD2. In germline, CDR1 is MNHNY, CDR2 SVGAGI (reference sequence). The CDR3 is 16 amino acids. Trimming at V came to 6 bases and at J to 1 base, leaving 7 bases not matched to a gene. This CDR3 is CASRPTSGGRQETQYF. The CDR3 DNA sequence: TGTGCCAGCAGACCCACTAGCGGGGGTCGCCAAGAGACCCAGTACTTC.

V is TRBV28 and J is TRBJ2-5; 8 bases agree with TRBD2. The DNA end favors TRBJ2-7, so the J call may be wrong. The length of the CDR3 is 15 residues. Germline V gene lookup returns CDR1 MDHEN and CDR2 SYDVKM. CDR3 amino acids: CASSLSAGGFNEQYF. CDR3 in DNA: TGTGCCAGCAGTTTATCCGCGGGGGGTTTCAACGAGCAGTACTTC.

V is TRBV6-1 and J is TRBJ2-5, with TRBD2 as a possible D gene (5 bases). Germline lookup yields CDR1 MNHNS and CDR2 SASEGT. CDR3 length: 15 residues. V lost 2 bases and J 7 bases, leaving 17 bases between the germline ends. The CDR3 DNA is TGTGCCAGCAGTGAAAGGGTGCTTCCGGGGAGGACCCAGTACTTC. Its translation: CASSERVLPGRTQYF.

Only a few counts were recorded for this clonotype. The genes are TRBV12-3 or TRBV12-4 and TRBJ2-5; the D gene could be TRBD1 or TRBD2 (5 bases each). Trimming left V 5 bases short and J 5 bases short, with 18 bases between. CDR3 length equals 15 residues. The CDR3 DNA follows: TGTGCCAGCAGTCCCGGGGCAGTACACAGGGAGACCCAGTACTTC. Protein: CASSPGAVHRETQYF.

The CDR3 nucleotides are TGTGCCAGCAGCTTAGTCGCGGGGCTAAAGGGAGTGGGCTACACCTTC. This gives the protein CASSLVAGLKGVGYTF. The V and J genes are TRBV11-2 and TRBJ1-2, with D possibly being TRBD1 (5 bases). Trimming cost V 1 base and J 8 bases, with 20 bases left between them. The CDR3 runs to 16 residues. Germline V gene sequence: CDR1 SGHAT, CDR2 FQNNGV.

J is TRBJ1-2 and V is TRBV5-1; D is undetermined. Trimming took off 6 bases at V and 2 bases at J, with 20 bases between the two ends. The CDR3 has 16 amino acids. Germline V gene sequence: CDR1 SGHRS, CDR2 YFSETQ. CDR3 region: CASNWGTGQWNYGYTF. In DNA, the CDR3 is TGCGCCAGCAATTGGGGTACGGGTCAGTGGAACTATGGCTACACCTTC.

This clonotype has just a few counts. The V call is TRBV6-2 or TRBV6-3, the J call TRBJ1-1; D unresolved. This CDR3 region has 13 residues. Per the germline V gene, CDR1 is MNHEY and CDR2 is SVGEGT. V dropped 0 bases and J dropped 5 bases, with 7 bases sitting between them. CDR3 DNA: TGTGCCAGCAGTTACTCAGTGTTGACTGAAGCTTTCTTT. Its translation is CASSYSVLTEAFF.

V and J are TRBV3-1 and TRBJ2-6, with D unclear. Germline V lookup: CDR1 LGHDT, CDR2 YNNKEL (reference sequence). Trimming removed 1 base at V and 0 bases at J, with 4 bases between. The CDR3 is made up of 15 amino acids. DNA for the CDR3: TGTGCCAGCAGCCAAGGGTACTCTGGGGCCAACGTCCTGACTTTC. Amino acids: CASSQGYSGANVLTF.

The chain combines TRBV21-1 with TRBJ1-2; TRBD1, the table's D call, lacks a check against the DNA. TRBV21-1 is described as a pseudogene. This CDR3 has 15 residues. CDR3 region: CASSKIGPGNYGYTF. The CDR3 region has the DNA TGTGCCAGCAGCAAAATTGGGCCAGGAAACTATGGCTACACCTTC.

CDR3 in DNA: TGCGCCAGCAGCCAAGCGGGAGGGGCCCCCTACGAGCAGTACTTC. Translation gives CASSQAGGAPYEQYF. V gene TRBV4-1 combines with J gene TRBJ2-7; 8 bases are a match to TRBD2. J lost 2 bases, V lost 1 base, and 4 bases had no gene match. The germline CDR1 and CDR2 sequences are MGHRA and YSYEKL. This CDR3 is 15 amino acids long.

This clonotype has more than one count but fewer than ten. The chain combines TRBV30 with TRBJ2-5, with TRBD2 identical over 9 bases. The J call is in doubt because the DNA end fits TRBJ2-7 better. This CDR3 is 13 amino acids long. CDR1 and CDR2 (germline): GTSNPN, SVGIG (reference sequence). This chain's CDR3 is CAWKRGDSYEQYF. CDR3 DNA sequence: TGTGCCTGGAAGCGGGGGGACTCCTACGAGCAGTACTTC.

The genes are TRBV5-1 and TRBJ1-4; 8 bases are shared with TRBD1. The germline gives CDR1 SGHRS, CDR2 YFSETQ. CDR3 size: 15 residues. Trimming removed 4 bases from V and 7 bases from J; junction bases left unmatched: 9. The chain's CDR3 is CASSLGRGPGEKLFF. The CDR3 region has the DNA TGCGCCAGCAGCCTCGGCAGGGGGCCCGGTGAAAAACTGTTTTTT.

In this sample, this clonotype turned up many times. The chain recombines TRBV4-1 with TRBJ2-5; D ambiguous. The CDR3 runs 14 residues. V lost 1 base, J lost 2 bases, and 8 bases lay in between. Germline assignment: CDR1 MGHRA and CDR2 YSYEKL. DNA of the CDR3: TGCGCCAGCAGCCAAGGCGGATATCAAGAGACCCAGTACTTC. Its translation is CASSQGGYQETQYF.

V and J are TRBV6-1 and TRBJ2-1; the D gene could be TRBD1 or TRBD2 (6 bases each). Near its end, the DNA agrees better with TRBJ2-7, so the J call may be wrong. This CDR3 has 16 amino acids. CDR1 is MNHNS and CDR2 is SASEGT in the germline V gene. Here the CDR3 reads CASSEALGGLPYEQYF. Written as DNA, the CDR3 is TGTGCCAGCAGTGAGGCCCTTGGGGGGCTACCCTACGAGCAGTACTTC.

V and J are TRBV2 and TRBJ2-1, with D maybe TRBD2 (5 bases). The length of the CDR3 is 15 residues. V lost 3 bases and J 9 bases, leaving 18 bases between the germline ends. In germline, CDR1 is SNHLY, CDR2 FYNNEI. CDR3 region: CASSDQDGGVVEQFF. Written as DNA, the CDR3 is TGTGCCAGCAGTGATCAGGACGGAGGAGTGGTTGAGCAGTTCTTC.

This sequence joins TRBV7-9 and TRBJ2-6, with 7 bases fitting TRBD1. Germline CDR1 SEHNR, CDR2 FQNEAQ (reference sequence). The ends lost 5 bases at V and 2 bases at J; junction bases unmatched: 15. The CDR3 runs 19 residues. CDR3 in amino acids: CASSQRPTTQGTGANVLTF. CDR3 sequence (DNA): TGTGCCAGCAGCCAGAGACCAACTACACAGGGGACTGGGGCCAACGTCCTGACTTTC.

The genes are TRBV19 and TRBJ1-1, with D possibly matching TRBD1 (5 bases). The CDR3 loop spans 16 amino acids. CDR1 and CDR2 from the germline V gene are LNHDA and SQIVND (reference sequence). V was trimmed by 3 bases and J by 4 bases, leaving 18 bases between them. DNA for the CDR3: TGTGCCAGTAGTATCAGGTGGGGCACACGGGGCACTGAAGCTTTCTTT. It specifies CASSIRWGTRGTEAFF.